Listed here are 23 T cell receptor beta chains from one sample, sequenced in a study of T cell responses to AZD1222 COVID-19 vaccine (dated by TCRdb to about 2021). The time point label, as the study defines it: baseline before first vaccination. The receptor library was made with the immunoSEQ multiplex PCR assay. Here the immuneACCESS table is served through TCRdb, limited to in-frame sequences with V and J called. Missing clones are a known gap in these copies; in checked studies unresolved V genes cover under half, and the rest lacks a known reason. This sample holds tens of thousands of clones; around four fifths were observed only once. In total, the top ten clones hold 12% of the sample. Sequenced material: peripheral blood, taken on day 0 of AZD1222 vaccination. The receptors originated from an adult in good health.

This clone was counted once. This sequence joins TRBV30 and TRBJ1-6; 9 bases are shared with TRBD1. Germline V gives CDR1 GTSNPN, CDR2 SVGIG (reference sequence). The J segment lost 8 bases and the V segment lost 3 bases, leaving 2 bases of the junction unmatched. The CDR3 extends over 13 amino acids. The CDR3 loop is CAWRGQGHSPLHF. CDR3 bases: TGTGCCTGGAGGGGACAGGGTCATTCACCCCTCCACTTT.

This sequence joins TRBV9 and TRBJ2-7; D gene unclear. Trimming cost V 3 bases and J 1 base, with 8 bases left between them. There are 13 residues in the CDR3. CDR1 and CDR2 from the germline V gene are SGDLS and YYNGEE. DNA of the CDR3: TGTGCCAGCAGCGGCCCCGGGTCCTACGAGCAGTACTTC. This encodes CASSGPGSYEQYF.

The genes are TRBV18 and TRBJ1-2; perhaps TRBD1 as D (6 bases). Germline V CDR1 and CDR2: KGHSH, LQKENI. This CDR3 contains 14 residues. With 6 bases removed from V and 5 bases from J, the gap between germline ends came to 16 bases. DNA of the CDR3: TGTGCCAGCTCGGAAGAAACAGGGTTGTATGGCTACACCTTC. Its protein product is CASSEETGLYGYTF.

In its sample, this clone was seen once. The chain couples TRBV6-1 to TRBJ1-2; 8 bases are shared with TRBD1. This CDR3 comprises 16 residues. Trimming removed 1 base from V and 4 bases from J; junction bases left unmatched: 8. The germline V gene encodes CDR1 MNHNS and CDR2 SASEGT. The CDR3 DNA sequence: TGTGCCAGCAGTGAAGAAGGACAGGGCCAATTCTATGGCTACACCTTC. This translates into CASSEEGQGQFYGYTF.

This chain joins TRBV3-1 (or the pseudogene TRBV3-2) and TRBJ1-2; 10 bases fit TRBD1. CDR1 LGHDT and CDR2 YNNKEL come from the germline V gene (reference sequence). Trimming removed 5 bases from V and 7 bases from J; junction bases left unmatched: 13. This CDR3 is 16 amino acids long. The CDR3 coding sequence is TGTGCCAGCAGCGGCGGTGGGGACAGGGGTTTGGGTGGCTACACCTTC. It encodes CASSGGGDRGLGGYTF.

The gene calls are TRBV9 and TRBJ2-1; tentative D call: TRBD2 (7 bases). The CDR3 runs 15 residues. CDR1 is SGDLS, CDR2 YYNGEE, per germline. V was trimmed by 0 bases and J by 2 bases, leaving 9 bases between them. This CDR3 is CASSVAGGTYNEQFF. In DNA, the CDR3 is TGTGCCAGCAGCGTAGCGGGGGGCACCTACAATGAGCAGTTCTTC.

This clone was detected only a few times. This chain connects TRBV11-2 to TRBJ1-4; 8 bases are shared with TRBD1. Germline V gives CDR1 SGHAT, CDR2 FQNNGV. V was pared by 0 bases and J by 5 bases, with 14 bases of the junction left unmatched. The length of the CDR3 is 19 residues. In nucleotides, the CDR3 is TGTGCCAGCAGCTTAGATCGGAACAGGGGGGCGATCGGCAATGAAAAACTGTTTTTT. Translated, it gives CASSLDRNRGAIGNEKLFF.

This clone came up a few times. This chain uses TRBV5-1 with TRBJ1-2; D may be TRBD1 (6 bases). CDR1 and CDR2 (germline): SGHRS, YFSETQ. The CDR3 runs to 16 residues. V lost 3 bases to trimming and J lost 2 bases, with 17 bases between them. The CDR3 DNA is TGCGCCAGCAGCTCCACCGGACTGGGGGGCAACTATGGCTACACCTTC. This gives the protein CASSSTGLGGNYGYTF.

The chain recombines TRBV28 with TRBJ1-5, with 10 bases lining up with TRBD1. CDR3 length: 15 amino acids. The ends lost 6 bases at V and 6 bases at J; junction bases unmatched: 8. CDR1 MDHEN and CDR2 SYDVKM come from the germline V gene. In DNA, the CDR3 is TGTGCCAGCAGAGACAGGGGGCTTAAGGGTCAGCCCCAGCATTTT. This translates into CASRDRGLKGQPQHF.

Within the sample, this clone is medium-sized (0.01 to 0.1%). The rearrangement uses TRBV10-3 and TRBJ1-1; unclear D gene. Germline CDR1 is ENHRY and CDR2 is SYGVKD. This CDR3 region has 14 residues. V lost 8 bases and J 0 bases, leaving 13 bases between the germline ends. This CDR3 reads CAIYGGGMNTEAFF. The DNA for the CDR3 is TGTGCCATCTATGGCGGCGGAATGAACACTGAAGCTTTCTTT.

Here the CDR3 reads CASRPDLGGNQPQHF. The CDR3 DNA is TGTGCCAGCAGGCCGGACCTCGGTGGCAATCAGCCCCAGCATTTT. V gene TRBV28 combines with J gene TRBJ1-5; D is unclear. V shed 6 bases and J shed 2 bases, with 14 bases lying between them. CDR1 is MDHEN, CDR2 SYDVKM, per germline. The CDR3 loop spans 15 amino acids. Drawing the rest from reference TRBV28 and TRBJ1-5, the complete variable domain is DVKVTQSSRYLVKRTGEKVFLECVQDMDHENMFWYRQDPGLGLRLIYFSYDVKMKEKGDIPEGYSVSREKKERFSLILESASTNQTSMYLCASRPDLGGNQPQHFGDGTRLSIL.

The chain links TRBV5-1 to TRBJ1-1; D not resolved. V was cut by 3 bases and J by 2 bases, with 11 bases left in between. The CDR3 sequence is 14 residues long. The V gene's germline CDR1 is SGHRS and CDR2 YFSETQ. DNA of the CDR3: TGCGCCAGCAGCTCGACCCACCAAAACACTGAAGCTTTCTTT. Translating it yields CASSSTHQNTEAFF.

The chain is built from TRBV4-1 and TRBJ1-1, with D hard to call. The V end lost 1 base, the J end lost 0 bases, and 9 bases lay between the germline ends. This CDR3 spans 15 amino acids. From germline, CDR1 is MGHRA and CDR2 YSYEKL. The CDR3 DNA sequence: TGCGCCAGCAGCCAAGTTTCCAGATTGAACACTGAAGCTTTCTTT. It codes for CASSQVSRLNTEAFF.

This clone was counted a few times. V and J are TRBV5-8 and TRBJ1-2; no reliable D call. Germline V gene lookup returns CDR1 SGHTS and CDR2 YDEGEE. The V and J ends lost 4 bases and 4 bases respectively, with 14 bases between them. CDR3 size: 14 residues. CDR3 in amino acids: CASSPGQDFYGYTF. CDR3 in DNA: TGTGCCAGCAGCCCTGGCCAAGACTTCTATGGCTACACCTTC.

The chain recombines TRBV19 with TRBJ1-2; possibly TRBD1 for D (5 bases). V lost 4 bases, J lost 2 bases, and 11 bases lay in between. This CDR3 has 14 residues. The V gene's germline CDR1 is LNHDA and CDR2 SQIVND (reference sequence). CDR3 DNA sequence: TGTGCCAGTAGTAGAGGGACGGCCAACTATGGCTACACCTTC. Protein product: CASSRGTANYGYTF.

This clone was counted only a few times. V and J are TRBV19 and TRBJ1-2; D is uncertain. The V and J ends lost 4 bases and 3 bases respectively, with 9 bases between them. This CDR3 is built from 13 residues. CDR1 is LNHDA, CDR2 SQIVND, per germline (reference sequence). The chain's CDR3 is CASSTSSYYGYTF. CDR3 bases: TGTGCCAGTAGTACCTCTTCTTACTATGGCTACACCTTC.

J is TRBJ1-5 and V is TRBV7-8, with 9 positions matching TRBD1. Looked up from germline, CDR1 is SGHVS and CDR2 is FQNEAQ. This CDR3 spans 16 amino acids. With V trimmed by 2 bases and J by 4 bases, 6 bases remained unmatched. CDR3 loop: CASSLSGTGLNQPQHF. The CDR3 coding sequence is TGTGCCAGCAGCTTAAGCGGGACAGGGCTTAATCAGCCCCAGCATTTT.

This chain joins TRBV5-4 and TRBJ2-7, with a tentative D call TRBD2 (5 bases). There are 15 residues in the CDR3. The germline V gene has CDR1 SGHNT and CDR2 YYREEE (reference sequence). Trimming shortened V by 4 bases and J by 2 bases, and 16 bases separated the two germline ends. CDR3 DNA: TGTGCCAGCAGCAGAGCTAGCAGGAATACCTACGAGCAGTACTTC. Its protein is CASSRASRNTYEQYF.

The chain has TRBV19 and TRBJ1-1; D ambiguous. Trimming removed 4 bases from V and 4 bases from J, with 10 bases in between. The CDR3 extends over 13 amino acids. CDR1 is LNHDA, CDR2 SQIVND, per germline (reference sequence). In nucleotides, the CDR3 is TGTGCCAGTAGTAACATAGGGCGCACTGAAGCTTTCTTT. Encoded protein: CASSNIGRTEAFF.

The chain joins TRBV6-2 or TRBV6-3 to TRBJ2-2; tentatively, D is TRBD1 (7 bases). There are 18 residues in the CDR3. With 3 bases removed from V and 4 bases from J, the gap between germline ends came to 21 bases. Germline loops: CDR1 MNHEY, CDR2 SVGEGT. The CDR3 here is CASSYLGPAQGGTGELFF. In nucleotides, the CDR3 is TGTGCCAGCAGTTATTTAGGCCCTGCGCAGGGGGGCACCGGGGAGCTGTTTTTT.

This clone showed up just once. This chain links TRBV5-4 with TRBJ2-6; no reliable D call. The V end lost 4 bases, the J end lost 0 bases, and 8 bases lay between the germline ends. The CDR3 runs 15 residues. The V gene's germline CDR1 is SGHNT and CDR2 YYREEE (reference sequence). The CDR3 nucleotides read TGTGCCAGCAGCACACGTTTCTCTGGGGCCAACGTCCTGACTTTC. It yields the protein CASSTRFSGANVLTF.

This chain links TRBV6-5 with TRBJ1-6; the D gene is possibly TRBD1 (5 bases). V lost 6 bases, J lost 7 bases, and 16 bases lay in between. CDR3 size: 15 residues. Looked up from germline, CDR1 is MNHEY and CDR2 is SVGAGI. The CDR3 spells CASRQSQGTNSPLHF. CDR3 DNA sequence: TGTGCCAGCAGGCAATCCCAGGGTACGAATTCACCCCTCCACTTT.

The rearrangement links TRBV10-3 to TRBJ2-3, with unresolved D. Per the germline V gene, CDR1 is ENHRY and CDR2 is SYGVKD. Trimming left V 8 bases short and J 0 bases short, with 12 bases between. CDR3 length equals 14 residues. The CDR3 here is CAIRRASSTDTQYF. CDR3 nucleotide sequence: TGTGCCATCCGGAGAGCTTCTAGCACAGATACGCAGTATTTT.